This T cell receptor (beta chain) was captured in a study of sequential checkpoint blockade in melanoma. At the level of the study: First-line arms were nivolumab then ipilimumab, or the reverse, randomized 1:1. Maintenance nivolumab came after either treatment sequence.

With 2 bases removed from V and 3 bases from J, the gap between germline ends came to 11 bases. CDR1 and CDR2 from the germline V gene are SNHLY and FYNNEI. The length of the CDR3 is 14 residues. TCRdb's table, derived via immunoSEQ multiplex PCR, lists solely in-frame clones and lacks some. Found here are approximately 37,000 clones, 84% of them singletons; the top ten hold less than 6%. Stated treatment: randomized to nivolumab then ipilimumab (arm A) or the reverse (arm B). Patients had received no earlier DNA-damaging chemotherapy. Live CD3+CD8+ CD19− CD56− cells were sorted from PBMCs. This sample comprised CD8+ T cells sorted from blood (inferred from file names), obtained from a patient given nivolumab and ipilimumab in sequence. The source of this sequence is a human donor with melanoma. The chain joins TRBV2 to TRBJ2-7, with D possibly matching TRBD1 (5 bases). CDR3 region: CASSEFRESYEQYF. As DNA, the CDR3 is TGTGCCAGCAGTGAATTCAGGGAAAGCTACGAGCAGTACTTC.